This TCR beta chain was identified during a study of T cells in tumors after PD-1 blockade. Background on the study: During anti-PD-1 treatment, some patients continued daily vismodegib 150 mg. Peripheral blood samples averaged approximately 35,000 unique clonotypes and more than 100,000 templates. Study results and limitations: Blood contained about 44% of the tumor's TCR clonotypes.

A note on this clone: Its antigen is unknown.

This CDR3 is 15 amino acids long. The V gene lost 3 bases and the J gene lost 1 base, with 10 bases spanning the gap. The germline V gene has CDR1 MNHEY and CDR2 SVGAGI. Template: tumor biopsy or peripheral blood genomic DNA, roughly 600-6,004 ng per sample. Clones were sequenced by immunoSEQ multiplex PCR, and TCRdb holds only the in-frame ones, with some missing. The repertoire has approximately 50,000 clones, 70% to 85% of them found once; the top ten carry around 8.7%. This specimen consisted of PBMCs, obtained before anti-PD-1 therapy. The chain is built from TRBV6-5 and TRBJ2-1; D gene unclear. This TCR derives from a human donor with advanced basal cell or squamous cell carcinoma (not recorded which). The CDR3: CASSYNAVSYNEQFF. As DNA, the CDR3 is TGTGCCAGCAGTTATAATGCAGTGTCCTACAATGAGCAGTTCTTC.